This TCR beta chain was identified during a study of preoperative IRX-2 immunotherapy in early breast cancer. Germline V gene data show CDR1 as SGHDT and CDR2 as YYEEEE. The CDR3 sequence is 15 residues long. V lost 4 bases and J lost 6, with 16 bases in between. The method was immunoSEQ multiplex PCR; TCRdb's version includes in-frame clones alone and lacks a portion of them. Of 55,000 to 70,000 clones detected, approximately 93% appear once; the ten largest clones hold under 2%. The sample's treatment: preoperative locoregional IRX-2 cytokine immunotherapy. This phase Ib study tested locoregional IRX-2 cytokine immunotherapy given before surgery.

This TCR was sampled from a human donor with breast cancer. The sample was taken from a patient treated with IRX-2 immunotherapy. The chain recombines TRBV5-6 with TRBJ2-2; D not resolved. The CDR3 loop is CASSLEWVPAGELFF. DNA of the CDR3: TGTGCCAGCAGCCTGGAGTGGGTTCCGGCCGGGGAGCTGTTTTTT.